The next 2 T cell receptor beta chains were all read from a single sample in a study of T cells in localized non-small cell lung cancer. Clones were sequenced by immunoSEQ multiplex PCR, and TCRdb holds only the in-frame ones, with some missing. The table lists some 34,000 clones, around three quarters of them singletons. The sequencing here drew on peripheral blood, taken before any cancer treatment. The receptor set was obtained from a male donor at least 60 years old with stage III squamous cell lung carcinoma.

This clone was counted only a few times. The chain employs TRBV2 and TRBJ1-6; no reliable D call. Germline-derived CDR1 and CDR2 are SNHLY and FYNNEI. The CDR3 contains 12 residues. V lost 6 bases, J lost 9 bases, and 9 bases lay in between. The CDR3 region has the DNA TGTGCCAGCAGCGGGGTCCCTTCACCCCTCCACTTT. This codes for CASSGVPSPLHF.

This chain connects TRBV11-1 to TRBJ2-2, with 8 bases identical to TRBD1. This CDR3 is 16 amino acids long. The germline CDR1 and CDR2 sequences are SGHAT and FQDESV (reference sequence). V trimming: 5 bases; J trimming: 7 bases; junction bases outside the gene matches: 12. CDR3 amino acids: CASSRAAGGADGELFF. CDR3 DNA: TGTGCCAGCAGCCGGGCGGCAGGGGGCGCCGACGGGGAGCTGTTTTTT. Full variable domain (missing parts from reference TRBV11-1 and TRBJ2-2): EAEVAQSPRYKITEKSQAVAFWCDPISGHATLYWYRQILGQGPELLVQFQDESVVDDSQLPKDRFSAERLKGVDSTLKIQPAELGDSAMYLCASSRAAGGADGELFFGEGSRLTVL.